This T cell receptor (beta chain) was captured in a study of STAT5B mutations in CD4+ large granular lymphocyte leukemia. TCRdb's copy holds only in-frame clones and misses some; the assay was immunoSEQ multiplex PCR. Seen here are tens of thousands of clones, about 78% observed once, and the top ten hold about 0.43%. V was pared by 0 bases and J by 0 bases, with 4 bases between. The CDR3 has 14 residues. The germline V gene has CDR1 SGHRS and CDR2 YFSETQ. Sequenced input: CD4+ T cells from blood buffy coats. The receptor's source is a human donor in good health. The V gene is TRBV5-1, the J gene TRBJ1-5; no reliable D call. The CDR3 sequence: CASSLGYSNQPQHF. The DNA for the CDR3 is TGCGCCAGCAGCTTGGGTTATAGCAATCAGCCCCAGCATTTT.